Listed below are T cell receptor beta chains from one sample, sequenced in a study of shared clonotypes between healthy human individuals. Produced via immunoSEQ multiplex PCR; TCRdb's table is partial and in-frame only. This sample has millions of clones; roughly 94% occur once, and the top ten carry 0.1% to 0.15%. The sequenced sample consisted of naive CD4+ T cells sorted from blood. The origin of the receptors is a man between 18 and 35 years old in good health. The CDR3 runs from the conserved cysteine through the conserved F or W. The D gene is left open where the match is weak.

j_gene: TRBJ1-6; d_gene: .; v_gene: TRBV21-1; CDR3nt: TGTGCCAGCAGCAATTTAGGACAGAGGAGCTCCTATAATTCACCCCTCCACTTT; CDR3aa: CASSNLGQRSSYNSPLHF
j_gene: TRBJ2-7; d_gene: TRBD1; v_gene: TRBV5-1; CDR3nt: TGCGCCAGCAGCCCGGGCCAGGGGACAGGGGCATCGAGCGAGCAGTACTTC; CDR3aa: CASSPGQGTGASSEQYF
j_gene: TRBJ2-7; d_gene: TRBD2; v_gene: TRBV6-1; CDR3nt: TGTGCCAGCAGACTAGCGGGAGGGCCCATTTACGAGCAGTACTTC; CDR3aa: CASRLAGGPIYEQYF
j_gene: TRBJ1-5; d_gene: .; v_gene: TRBV6-5; CDR3nt: TGTGCCAGCAGTTACGGGGGTGGAGGCAATCAGCCCCAGCATTTT; CDR3aa: CASSYGGGGNQPQHF
j_gene: TRBJ2-4; d_gene: TRBD1; v_gene: TRBV5-6; CDR3nt: TGTGCCAGCAGCCCTGGGACAGGGTTTGACAAAAACATTCAGTACTTC; CDR3aa: CASSPGTGFDKNIQYF
j_gene: TRBJ2-3; d_gene: .; v_gene: TRBV5-6; CDR3nt: TGTGCCAGCAGCTTGGTGGGCACAGGGACAGATACGCAGTATTTT; CDR3aa: CASSLVGTGTDTQYF
j_gene: TRBJ2-4; d_gene: .; v_gene: TRBV29-1; CDR3nt: TGCAGCGTTGTTGGTCGGCAACTAGCCAAAAACATTCAGTACTTC; CDR3aa: CSVVGRQLAKNIQYF
j_gene: TRBJ2-1; d_gene: .; v_gene: TRBV6-6; CDR3nt: TGTGCCAGCAGTTACTCAATGGTAGCCGCCTACAATGAGCAGTTCTTC; CDR3aa: CASSYSMVAAYNEQFF
j_gene: TRBJ1-2; d_gene: TRBD1; v_gene: TRBV28; CDR3nt: TGTGCCAGCAGCCCAGGGGGCCAGAACTATGGCTACACCTTC; CDR3aa: CASSPGGQNYGYTF
j_gene: TRBJ2-3; d_gene: TRBD1; v_gene: TRBV2; CDR3nt: TGTGCCAGCAGTGGCAGGGGGCGGACAGATACGCAGTATTTT; CDR3aa: CASSGRGRTDTQYF
j_gene: TRBJ1-6; d_gene: .; v_gene: TRBV5-1; CDR3nt: TGCGCCAGCAGCTTGGAGACTAGCTCCTATAATTCACCCCTCCACTTT; CDR3aa: CASSLETSSYNSPLHF
j_gene: TRBJ1-1; d_gene: .; v_gene: TRBV7-9; CDR3nt: TGTGCCAGCAGCCGGACGAATACCGGCACTGAAGCTTTCTTT; CDR3aa: CASSRTNTGTEAFF
j_gene: TRBJ1-1; d_gene: TRBD1; v_gene: TRBV6-1; CDR3nt: TGTGCCAGCAGTGAAGGGAGGACAGGGAACACTGAAGCTTTCTTT; CDR3aa: CASSEGRTGNTEAFF
j_gene: TRBJ2-5; d_gene: .; v_gene: TRBV29-1; CDR3nt: TGCAGCGTTGCTCTTAGGTTGCAGAAAGAGACCCAGTACTTC; CDR3aa: CSVALRLQKETQYF
j_gene: TRBJ1-3; d_gene: .; v_gene: TRBV5-1; CDR3nt: TGCGCCAGCAGCTTGGGGTATAGGTTCCTCTCTGGAAACACCATATATTTT; CDR3aa: CASSLGYRFLSGNTIYF
j_gene: TRBJ2-7; d_gene: TRBD1; v_gene: TRBV10-2; CDR3nt: TGCGCCAGCAGTGTGAGGGACAGGGGGCCCTACGAGCAGTACTTC; CDR3aa: CASSVRDRGPYEQYF
j_gene: TRBJ2-1; d_gene: TRBD2; v_gene: TRBV27; CDR3nt: TGTGCCAGCAGGCTAGCGGGGCGGAATGAGCAGTTCTTC; CDR3aa: CASRLAGRNEQFF